These 18 T cell receptor beta chains were sequenced from one sample in a study of cytomegalovirus exposure and HLA in healthy donors. Primers included in the PCR were 60 Vbeta and 13 Jbeta primers. Sequencing used immunoSEQ multiplex PCR; TCRdb keeps in-frame clones, though not all of them. The sample holds about 90,000 clones; more than 60% are singletons and the top ten take roughly 2%. Sequencing used PBMCs. The source is a boy aged 5-17 years in good health and CMV-seronegative.

J is TRBJ1-4 and V is TRBV29-1, with D unclear. Germline CDR1 and CDR2: SQVTM and ANQGSEA. This CDR3 spans 12 amino acids. V was pared by 6 bases and J by 5 bases, with 10 bases between. The CDR3 bases are TGCAGCGTAAGTGAACAGAATGAAAAACTGTTTTTT. Encoded protein: CSVSEQNEKLFF.

The chain has TRBV7-8 and TRBJ1-1; possible D gene TRBD1, 6 bases. Germline CDR1 is SGHVS and CDR2 is FQNEAQ. Trimming shortened V by 5 bases and J by 1 base, and 23 bases separated the two germline ends. The CDR3 loop spans 18 amino acids. CDR3 bases: TGTGCCAGCAGCCAACATCCGACAGGCTCTATTAAGAACACTGAAGCTTTCTTT. It yields the protein CASSQHPTGSIKNTEAFF.

This rearrangement joins TRBV27 to TRBJ1-1, with D perhaps matching TRBD1 (5 bases). Trimming removed 2 bases from V and 4 bases from J, with 11 bases in between. The CDR3 sequence is 14 residues long. Germline V CDR1 and CDR2: MNHEY, SMNVEV (reference sequence). DNA of the CDR3: TGTGCCAGCAGTTTAACGGGGGGTGGCACTGAAGCTTTCTTT. Residues: CASSLTGGGTEAFF.

V usage is TRBV10-3 and J usage is TRBJ2-6; TRBD2 is a possible D gene (6 bases). The CDR3 is made up of 15 amino acids. Trimming removed 8 bases at V and 4 bases at J, with 15 bases between. Germline CDR1 reads ENHRY; CDR2 reads SYGVKD. In DNA, the CDR3 is TGTGCCATCTCCGGGGCTGCGGGAGGGGCCAACGTCCTGACTTTC. Amino acids: CAISGAAGGANVLTF.

CDR3 nucleotides: TGTGCCAGCTCTCAAACTAGCATAAATGAAAAACTGTTTTTT. Protein sequence: CASSQTSINEKLFF. The chain uses TRBV18 and TRBJ1-4; unclear D gene. Trimming stripped 6 bases from V and 5 bases from J, with 13 bases between. The CDR3 spans 14 residues. Germline V gene data show CDR1 as KGHSH and CDR2 as LQKENI.

This clone has just a few counts. The chain recombines TRBV7-6 with TRBJ1-3; tentative D call: TRBD1 (6 bases). The CDR3 spans 16 residues. Trimming removed 2 bases at V and 1 base at J, with 12 bases between. CDR1 and CDR2 (germline): SGHVS, FNYEAQ. CDR3 bases: TGTGCCAGCAGCTTACCAGCACAGGGTTCTGGAAACACCATATATTTT. Translated: CASSLPAQGSGNTIYF.

The CDR3 nucleotides read TGTGCCAGCAGCGTAGTTTCAGGGCCTATGGATGAGCAGTTCTTC. The encoded protein is CASSVVSGPMDEQFF. The genes are TRBV9 and TRBJ2-1; D might be TRBD1 (5 bases). The CDR3 contains 15 residues. V shed 0 bases and J shed 8 bases, with 15 bases lying between them. CDR1 is SGDLS, CDR2 YYNGEE, per germline.

The chain combines TRBV7-9 with TRBJ1-4, with D maybe TRBD1 (5 bases). CDR3 size: 14 residues. V dropped 7 bases and J dropped 0 bases, with 9 bases sitting between them. Looked up from germline, CDR1 is SEHNR and CDR2 is FQNEAQ (reference sequence). CDR3 in DNA: TGTGCCAGCACCACAGGAGCAACTAATGAAAAACTGTTTTTT. It translates to CASTTGATNEKLFF.

The chain combines TRBV29-1 with TRBJ1-1, with TRBD1 as a possible D gene (5 bases). V dropped 4 bases and J dropped 5 bases, with 11 bases sitting between them. Germline V gene lookup returns CDR1 SQVTM and CDR2 ANQGSEA. This CDR3 has 12 residues. CDR3 amino acids: CSVGSGGTEAFF. The CDR3 DNA reads as TGCAGCGTTGGGTCTGGGGGGACTGAAGCTTTCTTT.

V usage is TRBV6-6 and J usage is TRBJ2-7; 10 bases agree with TRBD1. V lost 2 bases, J lost 6 bases, and 4 bases stayed unmatched. CDR3 length equals 14 residues. Germline CDR1 MNHNY, CDR2 SVGAGI (reference sequence). CDR3 sequence reads: CASSYAGQGSEQYF. Written as DNA, the CDR3 is TGTGCCAGCAGTTACGCGGGACAGGGGTCCGAGCAGTACTTC.

The chain carries TRBV6-5 and TRBJ2-5; D may be TRBD2 (6 bases). The CDR3 length is 13 residues. V lost 6 bases to trimming and J lost 2 bases, with 10 bases between them. Germline V gene data show CDR1 as MNHEY and CDR2 as SVGAGI. CDR3 DNA sequence: TGTGCCAGCAGCGGGACTGTACAAGAGACCCAGTACTTC. Protein sequence: CASSGTVQETQYF.

The rearrangement uses TRBV15 and TRBJ2-1, with D unresolved. This CDR3 spans 15 amino acids. CDR1 and CDR2 (germline): LNHNV, YYDKDF (reference sequence). Trimming stripped 2 bases from V and 0 bases from J, with 8 bases between. CDR3 coding DNA: TGTGCCACCAGCAGAACAACAGCCTCCTACAATGAGCAGTTCTTC. Translated, it gives CATSRTTASYNEQFF.

V is TRBV10-3 and J is TRBJ2-1; TRBD2 agrees at 13 bases. The CDR3 length is 16 residues. Germline values: CDR1 ENHRY, CDR2 SYGVKD. V lost 2 bases to trimming and J lost 7 bases; unmatched junction nucleotides: 5. Here the CDR3 DNA reads TGTGCCATCAGTGAGGGGGGACTAGCGGGGAAAAATGAGCAGTTCTTC. Its translation is CAISEGGLAGKNEQFF.

In this sample, this clone turned up once. A read error may account for a junction end that differs from germline. The CDR3 reads CASSYRDTEAFF. Here the CDR3 DNA reads TGTGCCAGCAGTTATCGGGACACAGAAGCTTTCTTT. V and J are TRBV6-6 and TRBJ1-1, with D perhaps matching TRBD1 (6 bases). Germline assignment: CDR1 MNHNY and CDR2 SVGAGI (reference sequence). The CDR3 spans 12 residues.

This sequence joins TRBV6-4 and TRBJ2-1; possible D gene TRBD1, 5 bases. Germline-derived CDR1 and CDR2 are MRHNA and SNTAGT. The germline V and J ends were trimmed by 0 bases and 6 bases, with 15 bases remaining between them. CDR3 length: 16 residues. The CDR3 nucleotides read TGTGCCAGCAGTGACTCGTTCCAGGGCAGGCCCAATGAGCAGTTCTTC. Translated, it gives CASSDSFQGRPNEQFF.

The chain combines TRBV25-1 with TRBJ2-7; no reliable D call. Trimming stripped 0 bases from V and 2 bases from J, with 8 bases between. This CDR3 spans 14 amino acids. Germline V gives CDR1 MGHDK, CDR2 SYGVNS. Here the CDR3 reads CASSEYSVPYEQYF. The CDR3 bases are TGTGCCAGCAGTGAATACTCAGTTCCCTACGAGCAGTACTTC.

This clone was detected once. The rearrangement uses TRBV29-1 and TRBJ2-7; 7 bases are shared with TRBD2. This CDR3 comprises 11 residues. The germline CDR1 and CDR2 sequences are SQVTM and ANQGSEA. After removal of 4 bases from V and 4 bases from J, the junction contained 1 base not matched to a gene. CDR3 DNA: TGCAGCGTTGGGGGGGGATACGAGCAGTACTTC. Translating gives CSVGGGYEQYF.

The chain links TRBV30 to TRBJ2-7, with 9 positions matching TRBD2. Germline V lookup: CDR1 GTSNPN, CDR2 SVGIG (reference sequence). J lost 3 bases, V lost 5 bases, and 11 bases had no gene match. This CDR3 has 15 residues. For the CDR3, the DNA is TGTGCCTGGGTGGGGGATAGCGGGGGCCACTACGAGCAGTACTTC. This gives the protein CAWVGDSGGHYEQYF.